The sequence of this T cell receptor (beta chain) was determined in a study of blood T cell repertoires in COVID-19. Overall study context: T cells, B-cell-depleted T cells, or PBMCs supplied cDNA or gDNA.

Libraries were prepared by immunoSEQ multiplex PCR; TCRdb keeps only in-frame clonotypes and omits some of them. In the table there are fewer than 60,000 clones, 75% to 90% of which are singletons. Seattle enrolled patients during active infection and tracked them longitudinally. V was clipped by 0 bases and J by 2 bases; unmatched bases: 5. The germline V gene has CDR1 SGHDT and CDR2 YYEEEE. The CDR3 length is 16 residues. The sequence came from a man aged 60-69 years with COVID-19, enrolled during active disease. Sequencing was done on a sample of peripheral blood. The chain has TRBV5-6 and TRBJ2-3; 8 bases are shared with TRBD2. The CDR3 nucleotides are TGTGCCAGCAGCTTGGTAGCTAGCGGGTTCACAGATACGCAGTATTTT. It encodes CASSLVASGFTDTQYF.